The entry below describes one TCR beta chain. Its specificity is not known. These data originate in a study of CD8 T cell repertoires and HIV-1 epitope variants. Study-wide context: Cultures ran around nine days, with IL-2, IL-7 and IL-15 added on days 3 and 7.

TCRdb keeps only in-frame clones here, not all; method: immunoSEQ multiplex PCR. The data contain some 5,700 clones, around three fifths of them singletons. Study-level points and caveats: Roughly nine antigen-specific TCR beta clonotypes were found; over 5 seemed cross-reactive to variants.

This receptor was identified in a male donor with HIV. Source material: cultured CD8+ T cells derived from PBMCs.

CDR3 DNA: TGTGCCAGTAGTATCGACTTAACTAGCGGGGTATACGAGCAGTACTTC. It codes for CASSIDLTSGVYEQYF. The rearrangement uses TRBV19 and TRBJ2-7; 10 bases agree with TRBD2. Per germline, CDR1 LNHDA and CDR2 SQIVND (reference sequence). This CDR3 region has 16 residues. V shed 3 bases, J shed 4 bases, and the junction held 9 bases outside the gene matches.